Sequencing of this T cell receptor (beta chain) was carried out in a study of blood T cell repertoires in COVID-19. Produced via immunoSEQ multiplex PCR; TCRdb's table is partial and in-frame only. The sample holds around 150,000 clones, more than 75% seen once. The germline CDR1 and CDR2 sequences are LGHNA and YSLEER. This CDR3 has 16 amino acids. The J segment lost 3 bases and the V segment lost 4 bases, leaving 6 bases of the junction unmatched. This receptor was identified in a man in his 60s who had recovered from COVID-19. The sequencing sample was made of peripheral blood. The chain is built from TRBV4-3 and TRBJ2-2, with TRBD2 matching over 9 bases. The CDR3 DNA follows: TGCGCCAGCAGCCGCGGCGGCGGGGGGGACACCGGGGAGCTGTTTTTT. Its translation: CASSRGGGGDTGELFF.